This entry is about one T cell receptor beta chain. This clone's antigen is unknown. No much larger clone is present one base from it, and per-base qualities are unavailable. The entry originates in a study of shared clonotypes between healthy human individuals (dated by TCRdb to the early 2020s). Context from the whole study: The cohort comprised a couple of women and three men aged 18 to 49 years. For each donor, CD4 naive and CD4 memory were each given three plates, CD8 naive was given two plates, and CD8 memory was given one plate. Blood TCR repertoires of about 5 healthy adults were deeply sequenced to estimate repertoire size and the extent of clonotype sharing between individuals. Different laboratories and diverse techniques were used to prepare libraries and sequence TCR repertoires, to increase sequencing depth and limit assay-specific biases. Between about 0.9 and 9 billion PBMCs per donor were obtained by leukapheresis. The paper's findings and limits, for the study overall: Because the study included only a small number of donors, the genetic and exposure-history diversity represented was limited. Across a few donors, roughly 5.4% of naive CD4, approximately 4% of naive CD8, under 2.5% of memory CD4, and approximately 0.4% of memory CD8 clonotypes were shared. Sampling was restricted to blood, and TCR repertoires in tissues likely differ from the TCR repertoires found in blood. Pairwise subsampling led to the expectation that sequencing depth would affect the degree of clonotype sharing among donors. Larger estimated clonotype richness was generally found for naive subsets than for memory subsets. Compared with non-shared clonotypes, clonotypes shared by all four sorted-subset donors had higher generation probabilities. Even with the large sequencing depth, rarefaction of the sorted-subset datasets indicated that sequencing was incomplete.

The donors were healthy, HIV-negative adults with no recently reported acute infections or vaccinations. Only Caucasian adults living in Nashville, Tennessee, USA were represented among the donors. CD4+ T cells were enriched by magnetic negative selection; naive cells were then positively selected on CD45RA, and the negative fraction formed the memory subset. Blood was obtained by leukapheresis, after which PBMCs were separated by Ficoll-Histopaque density gradient centrifugation and cryopreserved in liquid nitrogen vapor phase. Purity and quantity of every magnetically sorted T cell population were checked by analytical flow cytometry. Genomic DNA was isolated from every sorted fraction and measured by UV absorbance on a Nanodrop 2000c. The germline V gene provides CDR1 SGHTA and CDR2 FQGNSA. From cysteine to phenylalanine, the CDR3 is 14 amino acids long. The only DNA kept is the CDR3, 42 bases in frame from the first base. Clipping removes 3 bases from V and 3 bases from J, with 2 as the unmatched junction base count.

Using the deep immunoSEQ assay, TCR CDR3 regions were amplified from genomic DNA by multiplex PCR. Genomic DNA extracted from each cell subset was distributed evenly over all wells of several immunoSEQ 96-well plates, and each plate served as one replicate. Each replicate PCR for sorted subsets received around 200 ng genomic DNA, equal to some 32,000 T cell genomes. Purified libraries were measured with a Qubit 3.0 fluorometer, size-checked on a Bioanalyzer 2100, and measured again with the KAPA Library Quantification kit. Every immunoSEQ 96-well plate was sequenced on a separate single-read 150-cycle Illumina NextSeq 550 flow cell. Turning to the authors' computational methods: The immunoSEQ output contained only junctional sequences without quality scores, so filtering could not match that applied to full-length reads. To assign V/J genes and CDR3, sequences were annotated using PyIR, a Python wrapper for IgBLAST v1.9, with IMGT germline references. Reads were removed for weak V/J assignments (E-value above 1e-6), missing CDR3, stop codons, out-of-frame junctions, or ambiguous translated residues. A V3J clonotype was defined by an identical inferred V gene, J gene, and CDR3 amino acid sequence. Percentage overlap between repertoires was calculated by dividing the number of shared unique clonotypes by the size of the smaller repertoire. Richness of each repertoire was evaluated using RTK rarefaction, the Chao1 estimator, and Recon v2.1 estimates of unobserved clonotypes. OLGA was used to compute generation probabilities for all TCRbeta clonotypes that the gDNA method yielded from several donors. This is the immuneACCESS table as TCRdb keeps it, with only in-frame sequences that have V and J called. A part of the clones is gone; compared with another copy, unresolved V genes explain less than half, and the rest is unexplained. Clone size and V and J calls were adopted from that table, with D and trimming inferred from the DNA. The sample contains some 550,000 clones, more than 95% of them found a single time. Together, the top ten hold 0.057% of the sample.

The sequence links TRBV7-2 to TRBJ2-1, with TRBD2 identical over 7 junction bases. This TCR was recovered from a woman aged 30 to 39 in good health. The sample consisted of naive CD4+ T cells sorted from blood. The sample's cell subset or site label is to be understood as: CD45RA+ positively selected. The CDR3 reads as follows: CASSFSGVYNEQFF. The sequence in DNA is TGTGCCAGCAGCTTCAGCGGGGTCTACAATGAGCAGTTCTTC. Here the CDR3 is joined to the reference TRBV7-2 and TRBJ2-1 genes, and the full variable domain is: GAGVSQSPSNKVTEKGKDVELRCDPISGHTALYWYRQSLGQGLEFLIYFQGNSAPDKSGLPSDRFSAERTGGSVSTLTIQRTQQEDSAVYLCASSFSGVYNEQFFGPGTRLTVL.